Sequencing of this T cell receptor (beta chain) was carried out in a study of vaccination effects on CD4 cells after COVID-19. Whole-study findings and limits: Marked contraction was observed in infection-induced and vaccine-induced clones late after vaccination. After vaccination of healthy people, only 1 of 255 vaccine-induced clones cross-reacted with common cold coronaviruses.

Germline lookup yields CDR1 MNHEY and CDR2 SVGEGT. The V and J ends lost 2 bases and 6 bases respectively, with 4 bases between them. CDR3 size: 12 residues. Using viral peptide pools, the ViraFEST assay grew out antigen-specific CD4+ T cells prior to sequencing. When around 10 days of culture had elapsed, CD4+ T cells were isolated. None of these healthy vaccinees had been infected with SARS-CoV-2 before vaccination. Peptides at roughly 10 ug/ml and IL-2 at around 9.3 IU/ml were added to 2 million or so PBMC per well. Half the medium was swapped for IL-2 medium on days 3 and 7. As for this clone: Its antigen is currently unknown.

Only in-frame clones appear in the TCRdb table, and some are missing; sequencing was by immunoSEQ multiplex PCR. The profile covers 35,000 to 50,000 clones, with around 81% appearing a single time and 10% to 13% taken by the ten largest. The chain joins TRBV6-2 or TRBV6-3 to TRBJ2-2, with D hard to call. The TCR was taken from a human donor who received a COVID-19 vaccine. The sequenced sample was CD4+ T cells from PBMCs cultured with SARS-CoV-2 spike peptides, obtained before COVID-19 vaccination. CDR3 sequence (DNA): TGTGCCAGCAGTTACGTCGCCGGGGAGCTGTTTTTT. Protein: CASSYVAGELFF.